This T cell receptor beta chain originates from a study of shared clonotypes between healthy human individuals. Looking at the study overall: The cohort comprised a couple of women and a few men. Their ages spanned 18 to 49 years. General study findings and limits: The generation probabilities recorded for non-shared clonotypes fell below those of clonotypes shared by all four donors.

In the naive CD8 group, cells lacked CD45RO and were positively selected for CCR7, so terminally differentiated effector memory CD45RA+ cells were left out. The study enrolled healthy HIV-negative adults without recent acute infections or vaccinations as donors. Sequencing was performed with immunoSEQ multiplex PCR; in TCRdb, only in-frame clones are kept and a portion is missing. The sample lists about 2,200,000 clones, 93% occurring once. This clone was counted a single time. No antigen is known for it. The CDR3 length is 14 residues. The J segment lost 6 bases and the V segment lost 8 bases, leaving 9 bases of the junction unmatched. CDR1 is LNHDA and CDR2 is SQIVND in the germline V gene (reference sequence).

The rearrangement joins TRBV19 to TRBJ1-5; 8 bases match TRBD1. The receptor was derived from a man aged 18-30 years in good health. Some clones in this sample may be carry-over from other donors' samples. The specimen sequenced was naive CD8+ T cells from PBMCs. The CDR3 DNA is TGTGCCAGTGTGGACAGGGCAATGAGTCAGCCCCAGCATTTT. Translating gives CASVDRAMSQPQHF.